This T cell receptor beta chain was recovered during a study of blood T cell repertoires in COVID-19. Germline V gives CDR1 LGHDT, CDR2 YNNKEL (reference sequence). This CDR3 has 17 amino acids. V lost 5 bases and J lost 1; bases outside the gene matches: 5. Some clones are missing from TCRdb's copy, which holds only in-frame ones; the method was immunoSEQ multiplex PCR. The sample yields around 260,000 clones, over 80% seen once. The source of this sequence is a woman in her 70s with COVID-19, enrolled during active disease. V and J are TRBV3-1 (or the pseudogene TRBV3-2) and TRBJ2-2, with TRBD2 matching over 12 bases. Sequencing was carried out using peripheral blood. DNA of the CDR3: TGTGCCAGCAGCTATGGACTAGCGGGAAGGAACACCGGGGAGCTGTTTTTT. Amino acid sequence: CASSYGLAGRNTGELFF.